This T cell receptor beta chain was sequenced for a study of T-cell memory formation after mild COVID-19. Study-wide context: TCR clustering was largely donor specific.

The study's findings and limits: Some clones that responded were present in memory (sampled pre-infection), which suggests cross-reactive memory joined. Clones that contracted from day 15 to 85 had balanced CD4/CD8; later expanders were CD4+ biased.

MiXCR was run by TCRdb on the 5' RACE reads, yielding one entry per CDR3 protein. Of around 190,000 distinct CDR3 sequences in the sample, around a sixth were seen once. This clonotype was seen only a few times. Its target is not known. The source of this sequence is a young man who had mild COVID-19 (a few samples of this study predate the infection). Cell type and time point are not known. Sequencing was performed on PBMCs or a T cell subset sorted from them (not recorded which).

CDR3 in DNA: TGTGCCAGTATTCCCCCGACTAGCGGGGGAAAATACAATGAGCAGTTCTTC. Its protein product is CASIPPTSGGKYNEQFF. The genes are TRBV21-1 and TRBJ2-1; the D call of TRBD2 is as the table states it, not checked on the DNA. TRBV21-1 is deemed a pseudogene. This CDR3 is built from 17 residues.